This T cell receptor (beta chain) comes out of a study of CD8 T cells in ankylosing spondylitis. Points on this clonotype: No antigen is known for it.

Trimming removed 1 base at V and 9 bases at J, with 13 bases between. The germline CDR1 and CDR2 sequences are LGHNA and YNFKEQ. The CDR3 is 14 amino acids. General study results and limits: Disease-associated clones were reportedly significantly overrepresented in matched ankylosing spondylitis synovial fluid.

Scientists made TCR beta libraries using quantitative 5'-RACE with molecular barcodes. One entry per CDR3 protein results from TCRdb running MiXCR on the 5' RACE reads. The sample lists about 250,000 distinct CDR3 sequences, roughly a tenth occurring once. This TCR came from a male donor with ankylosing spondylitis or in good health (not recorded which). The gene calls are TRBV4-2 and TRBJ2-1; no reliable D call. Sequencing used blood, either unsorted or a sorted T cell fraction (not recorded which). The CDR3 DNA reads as TGTGCCAGCAGCCAAGTGGCGGACCTAGGTGAGCAGTTCTTC. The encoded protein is CASSQVADLGEQFF.